Below, 28 T cell receptor beta chains from the same sample are listed, as sequenced in a study of cytomegalovirus exposure and HLA in healthy donors. The PCR was carried out with 60 Vbeta primers and 13 Jbeta primers. Libraries were prepared by immunoSEQ multiplex PCR; TCRdb keeps only in-frame clonotypes and omits some of them. The data hold roughly 80,000 clones, with approximately 67% observed a single time. The sample was PBMCs. Source of these receptors: a male donor in good health and CMV-seropositive.

This clone came up a few times. This chain joins TRBV6-5 and TRBJ2-7; 9 bases map to TRBD2. CDR3 length equals 15 residues. Germline lookup yields CDR1 MNHEY and CDR2 SVGAGI. V gave up 5 bases and J gave up 0 bases; unmatched junction bases: 5. CDR3 DNA sequence: TGTGCCAGCAGTCTTAGCGGGGGAAGCTCCTACGAGCAGTACTTC. It yields the protein CASSLSGGSSYEQYF.

A remark on this clone: At the DNA level, this CDR3 is encoded by other sequences in the same sample as well. CDR3 sequence (DNA): TGCGCCAGCAGGGACTCAACCTACAATGAGCAGTTCTTC. Its protein is CASRDSTYNEQFF. The chain carries TRBV5-1 and TRBJ2-1, with a possible D match to TRBD2 (5 bases). Trimming cost V 5 bases and J 2 bases, with 8 bases left between them. The germline V gene encodes CDR1 SGHRS and CDR2 YFSETQ. The CDR3 runs to 13 residues.

This clone has a handful of counts. This chain connects TRBV15 to TRBJ2-1, with D possibly matching TRBD1 (6 bases). Germline values: CDR1 LNHNV, CDR2 YYDKDF (reference sequence). V was shortened by 0 bases and J by 6 bases, with 9 bases between the two germline ends. This CDR3 is 14 amino acids long. In DNA, the CDR3 is TGTGCCACCAGCAGAGACAGGGGTGGCAATGAGCAGTTCTTC. Translation gives CATSRDRGGNEQFF.

The CDR3 DNA reads as TGTGCCAGCAGCAAAGGAGGAGGCTACACCTTC. Protein product: CASSKGGGYTF. The chain is built from TRBV21-1 and TRBJ1-2. TRBV21-1 is a pseudogene locus. The CDR3 sequence is 11 residues long.

This clone was seen more than once but under ten times. The chain has TRBV5-6 and TRBJ2-1; D is unresolved. CDR1 and CDR2 (germline): SGHDT, YYEEEE. Trimming shortened V by 0 bases and J by 0 bases, and 10 bases separated the two germline ends. This CDR3 is built from 16 residues. CDR3 amino acids: CASSLVPASSYNEQFF. In DNA, the CDR3 is TGTGCCAGCAGCTTGGTGCCAGCGAGCTCCTACAATGAGCAGTTCTTC. Combining the CDR3 with reference TRBV5-6 and TRBJ2-1 gives the whole variable domain DAGVTQSPTHLIKTRGQQVTLRCSPKSGHDTVSWYQQALGQGPQFIFQYYEEEERQRGNFPDRFSGHQFPNYSSELNVNALLLGDSALYLCASSLVPASSYNEQFFGPGTRLTVL.

V usage is TRBV6-1 and J usage is TRBJ2-2, with D perhaps matching TRBD2 (6 bases). Germline CDR1 reads MNHNS; CDR2 reads SASEGT. The CDR3 covers 15 residues. V lost 2 bases and J lost 4, with 11 bases in between. CDR3: CASSEWRGGTGELFF. CDR3 nucleotides: TGTGCCAGCAGTGAATGGCGGGGCGGCACCGGGGAGCTGTTTTTT.

The J gene is TRBJ2-5, the V gene TRBV7-2, with 9 bases aligning to TRBD2. The CDR3 loop spans 15 amino acids. The germline V gene has CDR1 SGHTA and CDR2 FQGNSA. Trimming cost V 4 bases and J 2 bases; bases outside gene matches: 5. Here the CDR3 reads CASSWASGTQETQYF. In DNA form, the CDR3 reads TGTGCCAGCAGCTGGGCTAGCGGGACACAAGAGACCCAGTACTTC. Using reference TRBV7-2 and TRBJ2-5 for the parts outside the CDR3, the full variable domain is GAGVSQSPSNKVTEKGKDVELRCDPISGHTALYWYRQSLGQGLEFLIYFQGNSAPDKSGLPSDRFSAERTGGSVSTLTIQRTQQEDSAVYLCASSWASGTQETQYFGPGTRLLVL.

The chain links TRBV30 to TRBJ2-5, with D possibly matching TRBD1 (5 bases). The CDR3 runs to 17 residues. V was trimmed by 0 bases and J by 1 base, leaving 18 bases between them. Per the germline V gene, CDR1 is GTSNPN and CDR2 is SVGIG (reference sequence). The CDR3 spells CAWSVPRQRRPQETQYF. Here the CDR3 DNA reads TGTGCCTGGAGTGTACCGCGACAGCGACGTCCCCAAGAGACCCAGTACTTC.

The chain combines TRBV10-3 with TRBJ2-3, with a possible D match to TRBD1 (6 bases). Trimming removed 7 bases at V and 2 bases at J, with 10 bases between. The CDR3 totals 13 residues. The germline gives CDR1 ENHRY, CDR2 SYGVKD. The CDR3 sequence: CAITWTATDTQYF. CDR3 coding DNA: TGTGCCATCACCTGGACAGCCACAGATACGCAGTATTTT.

The chain recombines TRBV5-4 with TRBJ1-5, with D uncertain. CDR3 length: 14 residues. Germline V CDR1 and CDR2: SGHNT, YYREEE (reference sequence). V was clipped by 3 bases and J by 3 bases, with 10 bases between them. The CDR3 DNA is TGTGCCAGCAGCTACCCGGGAAACAATCAGCCCCAGCATTTT. Protein product: CASSYPGNNQPQHF.

This clone was seen just once. This chain uses TRBV5-6 with TRBJ2-1, with D perhaps TRBD2 (7 bases). CDR1 SGHDT and CDR2 YYEEEE come from the germline V gene. This CDR3 is built from 14 residues. V lost 4 bases, J lost 4 bases, and 12 bases lay in between. The CDR3 loop reads CASSQEGGYNEQFF. The DNA of the CDR3 is TGTGCCAGCAGCCAGGAGGGGGGGTACAATGAGCAGTTCTTC. Based on the CDR3 plus reference TRBV5-6 and TRBJ2-1, the full variable domain is DAGVTQSPTHLIKTRGQQVTLRCSPKSGHDTVSWYQQALGQGPQFIFQYYEEEERQRGNFPDRFSGHQFPNYSSELNVNALLLGDSALYLCASSQEGGYNEQFFGPGTRLTVL.

This sequence joins TRBV6-5 and TRBJ1-5; maybe TRBD1 (5 bases). The CDR3 is 14 residues long. The V end was cut by 5 bases, the J end by 2 bases, with 10 bases between. The germline V gene has CDR1 MNHEY and CDR2 SVGAGI. CDR3 DNA: TGTGCCAGCAGTCCCCAGGGCGGCAATCAGCCCCAGCATTTT. Translation gives CASSPQGGNQPQHF.

The rearrangement links TRBV5-1 to TRBJ1-1, with TRBD1 matching over 9 bases. V lost 4 bases and J lost 5; bases outside the gene matches: 3. The CDR3 is 13 amino acids. The germline V gene encodes CDR1 SGHRS and CDR2 YFSETQ. The CDR3 DNA follows: TGCGCCAGCAGCCTGACAGGGGGGACTGAAGCTTTCTTT. Amino acids: CASSLTGGTEAFF. The whole variable domain, remainder taken from reference TRBV5-1 and TRBJ1-1, is KAGVTQTPRYLIKTRGQQVTLSCSPISGHRSVSWYQQTPGQGLQFLFEYFSETQRNKGNFPGRFSGRQFSNSRSEMNVSTLELGDSALYLCASSLTGGTEAFFGQGTRLTVV.

The chain recombines TRBV7-2 with TRBJ2-3; 8 bases line up with TRBD2. The CDR3 consists of 17 residues. The V gene's germline CDR1 is SGHTA and CDR2 FQGNSA. J gave up 2 bases and V 1 base, and 8 bases lay outside the gene matches. In nucleotides, the CDR3 is TGTGCCAGCAGCTTAGATGGTAGCGGGGCCTACACAGATACGCAGTATTTT. This sequence encodes CASSLDGSGAYTDTQYF.

The V gene is TRBV7-2, the J gene TRBJ2-1; the D is unclear. With 1 base removed from V and 4 bases from J, the gap between germline ends came to 11 bases. The CDR3 consists of 15 residues. CDR1 is SGHTA and CDR2 is FQGNSA in the germline V gene. As DNA, the CDR3 is TGTGCCAGCAGCTTAGATCCCAGGAAATACAATGAGCAGTTCTTC. Protein product: CASSLDPRKYNEQFF.

This clone has more than one count but fewer than ten. V usage is TRBV2 and J usage is TRBJ1-2; D unresolved. The CDR3 is 13 residues long. Trimming shortened V by 7 bases and J by 4 bases, and 13 bases separated the two germline ends. Per germline, CDR1 SNHLY and CDR2 FYNNEI. The CDR3 here is CASKPTLIYGYTF. For the CDR3, the DNA is TGTGCCAGCAAGCCAACCCTAATCTATGGCTACACCTTC. Full variable domain (rest looked up from reference TRBV2 and TRBJ1-2): EPEVTQTPSHQVTQMGQEVILRCVPISNHLYFYWYRQILGQKVEFLVSFYNNEISEKSEIFDDQFSVERPDGSNFTLKIRSTKLEDSAMYFCASKPTLIYGYTFGSGTRLTVV.

The chain employs TRBV19 and TRBJ1-3; D is unresolved. CDR1 is LNHDA, CDR2 SQIVND, per germline (reference sequence). The CDR3 totals 13 residues. Trimming pared 10 bases from V and 4 bases from J, leaving 14 bases between. The CDR3 spells CATAEGTGNTIYF. The CDR3 DNA reads TGTGCCACCGCCGAGGGAACCGGAAACACCATATATTTT.

The V call is TRBV15, the J call TRBJ1-6; D is uncertain. With 0 bases removed from V and 12 bases from J, the gap between germline ends came to 9 bases. Germline values: CDR1 LNHNV, CDR2 YYDKDF (reference sequence). This CDR3 comprises 13 residues. This CDR3 reads CATSRDQRGPLHF. In nucleotides, the CDR3 is TGTGCCACCAGCAGAGATCAGCGGGGACCCCTCCACTTT. Variable domain in full (rest from reference TRBV15 and TRBJ1-6): DAMVIQNPRYQVTQFGKPVTLSCSQTLNHNVMYWYQQKSSQAPKLLFHYYDKDFNNEADTPDNFQSRRPNTSFCFLDIRSPGLGDTAMYLCATSRDQRGPLHFGNGTRLTVT.

The chain uses TRBV10-3 and TRBJ2-2; D is possibly TRBD1 (7 bases). Germline lookup yields CDR1 ENHRY and CDR2 SYGVKD. Trimming cost V 10 bases and J 5 bases, with 14 bases left between them. The CDR3 length is 13 residues. CDR3 sequence (DNA): TGTGCCACGGAAGCAGGGGGGACCGGGGAGCTGTTTTTT. It translates to CATEAGGTGELFF.

This clone was counted a single time. The V call is TRBV7-2, the J call TRBJ2-5; 8 nucleotides match TRBD2. The CDR3 length is 15 residues. J gave up 4 bases and V 5 bases, and 9 bases lay outside the gene matches. Germline V CDR1 and CDR2: SGHTA, FQGNSA. CDR3 in DNA: TGTGCCAGCAGCCTCCTTAGCGGGGTAGGAGAGACCCAGTACTTC. Translating gives CASSLLSGVGETQYF.

The chain uses TRBV28 and TRBJ2-7; possibly TRBD2 for D (5 bases). V lost 3 bases and J 1 base, leaving 13 bases between the germline ends. This CDR3 region has 15 residues. Germline V gives CDR1 MDHEN, CDR2 SYDVKM. The CDR3 DNA reads TGTGCCAGCAGTTTCGGACCCGGAGGATCCTACGAGCAGTACTTC. Translation gives CASSFGPGGSYEQYF. The full variable domain, completed using reference TRBV28 and TRBJ2-7, is DVKVTQSSRYLVKRTGEKVFLECVQDMDHENMFWYRQDPGLGLRLIYFSYDVKMKEKGDIPEGYSVSREKKERFSLILESASTNQTSMYLCASSFGPGGSYEQYFGPGTRLTVT.

V usage is TRBV4-2 and J usage is TRBJ2-3; D remains ambiguous. Germline V lookup: CDR1 LGHNA, CDR2 YNFKEQ. With 2 bases removed from V and 5 bases from J, the gap between germline ends came to 5 bases. The CDR3 is 12 amino acids. CDR3 DNA sequence: TGTGCCAGCAGCCAAAGCGAAGATACGCAGTATTTT. Encoded protein: CASSQSEDTQYF.

This clone was counted a few times. This chain links TRBV6-6 with TRBJ2-7, with D maybe TRBD1 (7 bases). V dropped 4 bases and J dropped 1 base, with 11 bases sitting between them. The CDR3 covers 14 residues. The germline V gene has CDR1 MNHNY and CDR2 SVGAGI (reference sequence). CDR3 DNA: TGTGCCAGCAGTTCCCAGGGGGGTTCCTACGAGCAGTACTTC. Residues: CASSSQGGSYEQYF.

This clone was picked up one time. The V call is TRBV18, the J call TRBJ1-3, with D uncertain. Per the germline V gene, CDR1 is KGHSH and CDR2 is LQKENI. This CDR3 comprises 13 residues. V lost 5 bases and J lost 7, with 12 bases in between. The CDR3 bases are TGTGCCAGCTCATACACCCCCCAGAACACCATATATTTT. It yields the protein CASSYTPQNTIYF. Full variable domain (missing parts from reference TRBV18 and TRBJ1-3): NAGVMQNPRHLVRRRGQEARLRCSPMKGHSHVYWYRQLPEEGLKFMVYLQKENIIDESGMPKERFSAEFPKEGPSILRIQQVVRGDSAAYFCASSYTPQNTIYFGEGSWLTVV.

This clone was picked up a small number of times. V and J are TRBV28 and TRBJ1-5; 7 bases line up with TRBD1. The CDR3 is 16 amino acids. CDR1 is MDHEN, CDR2 SYDVKM, per germline. The V and J ends lost 0 bases and 3 bases, in that order; junction bases with no gene match: 5. CDR3 DNA sequence: TGTGCCAGCAGTTTATGGCAGGGGGTGAACAATCAGCCCCAGCATTTT. It specifies CASSLWQGVNNQPQHF.

This clone turned up a few times. This sequence joins TRBV30 and TRBJ2-1, with TRBD2 matching over 7 bases. Germline V CDR1 and CDR2: GTSNPN, SVGIG (reference sequence). The CDR3 contains 16 residues. The V gene end was trimmed by 3 bases and the J gene end by 0 bases; junction bases not matched to a gene: 8. As DNA, the CDR3 is TGTGCCTGGAGCGGTAGCGGGTTGAGCTCCTACAATGAGCAGTTCTTC. Amino acid sequence: CAWSGSGLSSYNEQFF.

This chain links TRBV6-5 with TRBJ1-1, with D unresolved. CDR1 MNHEY and CDR2 SVGAGI come from the germline V gene. V was cut by 2 bases and J by 7 bases, with 20 bases left in between. The CDR3 consists of 16 residues. CDR3 nucleotides: TGTGCCAGCAGTTACCTAGCCTTCGACGCGGTACGTGAAGCTTTCTTT. Encoded protein: CASSYLAFDAVREAFF.

The rearrangement joins TRBV18 to TRBJ1-1; unclear D gene. V shed 6 bases and J shed 3 bases, with 11 bases lying between them. The length of the CDR3 is 13 residues. Per the germline V gene, CDR1 is KGHSH and CDR2 is LQKENI. The CDR3 DNA follows: TGTGCCAGCTCGACGGGTTGGGACACTGAAGCTTTCTTT. Translated: CASSTGWDTEAFF.